The next 3 T cell receptor beta chains were all read from a single sample in a study of cytomegalovirus exposure and HLA in healthy donors. 13 Jbeta primers and 60 Vbeta primers were used for the PCR. Clones were sequenced by immunoSEQ multiplex PCR, and TCRdb holds only the in-frame ones, with some missing. The table has 170,000 or so clones, 77% seen once. Sequenced: PBMCs. All receptors derive from a woman aged 25-40 years in good health and CMV-seronegative.

V gene TRBV27 combines with J gene TRBJ2-3; 10 positions match TRBD2. Germline V gives CDR1 MNHEY, CDR2 SMNVEV (reference sequence). The V segment lost 5 bases and the J segment 2 bases; nucleotides outside the gene matches: 4. This CDR3 spans 15 amino acids. CDR3 sequence (DNA): TGTGCCAGCAGTAGCGGGAGGGGCTACACAGATACGCAGTATTTT. It is translated as CASSSGRGYTDTQYF.

J is TRBJ2-1 and V is TRBV7-9; weak D call: TRBD2 (6 bases). V was clipped by 3 bases and J by 0 bases, with 15 bases between them. The V gene's germline CDR1 is SEHNR and CDR2 FQNEAQ (reference sequence). The CDR3 is 17 amino acids. CDR3 protein: CASSFSRGVSSYNEQFF. CDR3 coding DNA: TGTGCCAGCAGCTTTTCCCGCGGGGTGAGCTCCTACAATGAGCAGTTCTTC. Based on the CDR3 plus reference TRBV7-9 and TRBJ2-1, the full variable domain is DTGVSQNPRHKITKRGQNVTFRCDPISEHNRLYWYRQTLGQGPEFLTYFQNEAQLEKSRLLSDRFSAERPKGSFSTLEIQRTEQGDSAMYLCASSFSRGVSSYNEQFFGPGTRLTVL.

The chain is built from TRBV14 and TRBJ2-1, with 15 bases lining up with TRBD2. This CDR3 has 15 residues. J gave up 8 bases and V 5 bases, and 4 bases lay outside the gene matches. CDR1 SGHDN and CDR2 FVKESK come from the germline V gene. The CDR3 loop is CASSKGTSGGHEQFF. The CDR3, as DNA: TGTGCCAGCAGCAAGGGGACTAGCGGGGGGCATGAGCAGTTCTTC.